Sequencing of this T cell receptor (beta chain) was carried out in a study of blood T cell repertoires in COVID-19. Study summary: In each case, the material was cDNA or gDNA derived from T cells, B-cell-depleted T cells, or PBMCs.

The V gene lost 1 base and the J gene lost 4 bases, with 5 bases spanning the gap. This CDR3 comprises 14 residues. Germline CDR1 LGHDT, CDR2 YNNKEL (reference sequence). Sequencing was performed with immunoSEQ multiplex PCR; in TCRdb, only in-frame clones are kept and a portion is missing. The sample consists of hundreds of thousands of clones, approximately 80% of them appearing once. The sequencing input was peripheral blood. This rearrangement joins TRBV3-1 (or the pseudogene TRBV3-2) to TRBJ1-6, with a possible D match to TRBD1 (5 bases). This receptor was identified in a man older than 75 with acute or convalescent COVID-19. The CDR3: CASSQGQYNSPLHF. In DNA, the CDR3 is TGTGCCAGCAGCCAAGGACAGTATAATTCACCCCTCCACTTT.